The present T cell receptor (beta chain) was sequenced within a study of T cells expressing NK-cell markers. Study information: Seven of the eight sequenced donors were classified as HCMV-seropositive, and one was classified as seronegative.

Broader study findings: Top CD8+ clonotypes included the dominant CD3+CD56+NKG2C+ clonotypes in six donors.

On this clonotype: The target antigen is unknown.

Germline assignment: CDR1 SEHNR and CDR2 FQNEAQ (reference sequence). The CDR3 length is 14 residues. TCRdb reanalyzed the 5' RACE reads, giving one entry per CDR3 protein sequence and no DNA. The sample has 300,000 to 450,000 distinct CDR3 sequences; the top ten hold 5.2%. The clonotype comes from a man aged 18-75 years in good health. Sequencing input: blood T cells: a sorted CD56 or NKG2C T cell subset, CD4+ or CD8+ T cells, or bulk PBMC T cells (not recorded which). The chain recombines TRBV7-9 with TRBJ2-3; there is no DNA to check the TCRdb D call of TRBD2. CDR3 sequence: CASREGTSGGAQYF.